A selection of T cell receptor beta chains follows, all from one sample in a study of cytomegalovirus exposure and HLA in healthy donors. This table comes from immunoSEQ multiplex PCR, and its TCRdb copy is limited to in-frame clones, with some not included. There are about 140,000 clones in the sample; about four fifths occur only once, and approximately 2.1% lies in the top ten. The specimen was PBMCs. These receptors were collected from a man aged 25-40 years in good health and CMV-seronegative. CDR3s include the opening cysteine and the closing phenylalanine or tryptophan. D genes are given only for firm matches. Some rows mark clone size as missing; the rest say once, few, many or name a class of expanded clone.

v_call	clone_size	d_call	j_call	cdr3_aa	cdr3_nt
TRBV6-6	many	NA	TRBJ2-7	CASSYSFEASYEQYF	TGTGCCAGCAGTTACTCGTTTGAGGCCTCCTACGAGCAGTACTTC
TRBV5-1	NA	TRBD1	TRBJ1-1	CASSLAGQGEAFF	TGCGCCAGCAGCTTGGCCGGACAGGGTGAAGCTTTCTTT
TRBV15	NA	NA	TRBJ2-7	CATSRERGGYEQYF	TGTGCCACCAGCAGAGAAAGGGGGGGGTACGAGCAGTACTTC
TRBV10-3	NA	NA	TRBJ2-3	CATELGLSPSTDTQYF	TGTGCCACCGAACTCGGACTGTCTCCTAGCACAGATACGCAGTATTTT
TRBV18	NA	NA	TRBJ1-5	CANRGAANQPQHF	TGTGCCAACCGGGGGGCGGCGAATCAGCCCCAGCATTTT
TRBV28	NA	NA	TRBJ1-4	CASSPTTNEKLFF	TGTGCCAGCAGCCCCACAACTAATGAAAAACTGTTTTTT
TRBV5-6	NA	NA	TRBJ2-3	CASSLPDFRGADTQYF	TGTGCCAGCAGCTTGCCTGACTTCCGAGGCGCAGATACGCAGTATTTT
TRBV14	once	NA	TRBJ2-1	CASSSGQRPGNEQFF	TGTGCCAGCAGCTCGGGACAAAGACCAGGGAATGAGCAGTTCTTC
TRBV12-5	NA	TRBD2	TRBJ2-5	CASGLSSTSGGAGETQYF	TGTGCTAGTGGTTTGAGCAGCACTAGCGGGGGGGCGGGGGAGACCCAGTACTTC
TRBV18	NA	NA	TRBJ1-5	CASSPQGSSNQPQHF	TGTGCCAGCTCACCCCAGGGCTCTAGCAATCAGCCCCAGCATTTT
TRBV6-6	NA	NA	TRBJ2-2	CASKDFAGSNTGELFF	TGTGCCAGCAAGGATTTCGCGGGTTCGAACACCGGGGAGCTGTTTTTT
TRBV18	NA	TRBD1	TRBJ1-3	CASSPSVLSDRAPWGNTIYF	TGTGCCAGCTCACCATCGGTCCTCTCCGACAGGGCCCCATGGGGAAACACCATATATTTT
TRBV2	NA	NA	TRBJ1-2	CASSEQGRYGYTF	TGTGCCAGCAGTGAGCAGGGTAGATATGGCTACACCTTC
TRBV18	NA	NA	TRBJ1-3	CASSRDSRSGNTIYF	TGTGCCAGCTCGCGAGACAGTCGCTCTGGAAACACCATATATTTT
TRBV5-5	NA	NA	TRBJ1-2	CASSLASNWFYGYTF	TGTGCCAGCAGCTTGGCTTCCAACTGGTTCTATGGCTACACCTTC
TRBV5-1	NA	NA	TRBJ2-7	CASSSFGGDYEQYF	TGCGCCAGCAGCTCCTTCGGCGGTGACTACGAGCAGTACTTC
TRBV15	NA	NA	TRBJ1-2	CATSRDLESRGYTF	TGTGCCACCAGCAGAGATCTAGAATCTCGGGGCTACACCTTC
TRBV27	once	NA	TRBJ2-2	CASSLTANTGELFF	TGTGCCAGCAGTTTGACAGCGAACACCGGGGAGCTGTTTTTT
TRBV5-4	few	NA	TRBJ2-7	CASSRQASYEQYF	TGTGCCAGCAGTAGGCAGGCTTCCTACGAGCAGTACTTC
TRBV4-1	NA	TRBD2	TRBJ2-1	CASSQIGTSGDNEQFF	TGCGCCAGCAGCCAAATTGGGACTAGCGGGGACAATGAGCAGTTCTTC
TRBV5-1	NA	TRBD1	TRBJ2-4	CASSLASDRAKNIQYF	TGCGCCAGCAGCTTGGCATCGGACAGGGCCAAAAACATTCAGTACTTC
TRBV5-1	NA	NA	TRBJ2-3	CASSLDSYTDTQYF	TGCGCCAGCAGCTTGGACTCGTACACAGATACGCAGTATTTT
TRBV4-1	NA	NA	TRBJ1-2	CASSQVSTGRLGYTF	TGCGCCAGCAGCCAAGTATCAACAGGCCGGTTAGGCTACACCTTC
TRBV29-1	NA	NA	TRBJ2-5	CSVEDARGEETQYF	TGCAGCGTTGAAGATGCCAGAGGCGAAGAGACCCAGTACTTC
TRBV14	NA	TRBD2	TRBJ2-3	CASSLRTSGGTDTQYF	TGTGCCAGCAGCCTTCGGACTAGCGGGGGCACAGATACGCAGTATTTT
TRBV4-1	NA	TRBD2	TRBJ2-7	CASSLQVSGSTYEQYF	TGCGCCAGCAGCCTCCAGGTTAGCGGGAGTACCTACGAGCAGTACTTC
TRBV7-6	once	NA	TRBJ1-4	CASSIQEYNEKLFF	TGTGCCAGCAGTATACAGGAATATAATGAAAAACTGTTTTTT
TRBV29-1	few	NA	TRBJ1-1	CSVGTEYTEAFF	TGCAGCGTTGGGACAGAGTACACTGAAGCTTTCTTT
TRBV4-1	NA	NA	TRBJ2-1	CASSQVTVGGPDEQFF	TGCGCCAGCAGCCAAGTGACTGTGGGGGGGCCGGATGAGCAGTTCTTC